This TCR beta chain appears in the sequencing data of a study of low-dose radiotherapy and immunotherapy resistance in tumors. Study at large: It was every two weeks, one day before radiation and immunotherapy, that intravenous cyclophosphamide 200 mg/m2 was given.

Trimming stripped 6 bases from V and 7 bases from J, with 16 bases between. The length of the CDR3 is 14 residues. Germline CDR1 MNHNS, CDR2 SASEGT. Described time point: before trial treatment. First-strand cDNA used TRAV- and TRBV-specific primers, covering alpha and beta chains. Amplification, which lasted 20 PCR cycles, used a constant-region primer and V-primer adapter to amplify TCRs. TCRdb re-called the reads with MiXCR, one entry per CDR3 protein. The profile shows 64,000 or so distinct CDR3 sequences, 31% of them singletons. The TCR originated in a female donor with ovarian cancer. The source material was PBMCs, sampled before treatment. The chain carries TRBV6-1 and TRBJ2-1, with no clear D. CDR3 sequence (DNA): TGTGCCAGCAGCCGGGCCCGGCCCGGGAATGAGCAGTTCTTC. The encoded protein is CASSRARPGNEQFF.